The 6 T cell receptor beta chains reported below all come from one sample, sequenced in a study of T-cell reconstitution after alpha-beta-depleted transplantation in children. Preparation of the TCRbeta library was carried out with unique molecular identifiers. One entry per CDR3 protein, called by TCRdb with MiXCR from the PCR reads. The sample lists approximately 97,000 distinct CDR3 sequences, about 5.6% occurring once. The starting material was PBMCs, mostly from graft donor cells, obtained 60 days after TCRalphabeta/CD19-depleted stem cell transplant. These receptors all stem from a female patient between 2 and 10 years old who had a stem cell transplant for Fanconi anemia, so the T cells may come from the graft donor.

This clonotype turned up a few times. The chain carries TRBV5-1 and TRBJ2-1; 9 bases fit TRBD2. CDR1 and CDR2 (germline): SGHRS, YFSETQ. CDR3 length: 13 amino acids. The V segment lost 0 bases and the J segment 10 bases; nucleotides outside the gene matches: 2. The CDR3 spells CASSLDLAGEQFF. The DNA for the CDR3 is TGCGCCAGCAGCTTGGACCTAGCGGGGGAGCAGTTCTTC. The full variable domain, in which reference TRBV5-1 and TRBJ2-1 provide the parts outside the CDR3, is KAGVTQTPRYLIKTRGQQVTLSCSPISGHRSVSWYQQTPGQGLQFLFEYFSETQRNKGNFPGRFSGRQFSNSRSEMNVSTLELGDSALYLCASSLDLAGEQFFGPGTRLTVL.

This clonotype was seen ten or more times. This chain links TRBV3-1 with TRBJ2-3, with D hard to call. Germline CDR1 and CDR2: LGHDT and YNNKEL (reference sequence). V lost 6 bases, J lost 11 bases, and 15 bases lay in between. The length of the CDR3 is 12 residues. CDR3 sequence (DNA): TGTGCCAGCAGTCACCCCCCAAAGGGGCAGTATTTT. It yields the protein CASSHPPKGQYF.

This clonotype was recorded at least ten times. This chain joins TRBV28 and TRBJ2-5, with 7 bases identical to TRBD1. J was trimmed by 5 bases and V by 5 bases; bases with no gene match: 11. The CDR3 covers 15 residues. CDR1 MDHEN and CDR2 SYDVKM come from the germline V gene. The CDR3 DNA reads as TGTGCCAGCAGTGTACAGGGGCTTGTGGTGGAGACCCAGTACTTC. It yields the protein CASSVQGLVVETQYF.

This chain uses TRBV12-3 or TRBV12-4 with TRBJ2-5, with D perhaps TRBD2 (6 bases). This CDR3 has 16 amino acids. Deletions cut 1 base from V and 2 bases from J, with 14 bases between. CDR3 sequence (DNA): TGTGCCAGCAGTTTAGGCGGTTCGGCGGGACAAGAGACCCAGTACTTC. It is translated as CASSLGGSAGQETQYF.

This clonotype was recorded at least ten times. The rearrangement uses TRBV28 and TRBJ2-7; 11 bases align to TRBD2. Germline lookup yields CDR1 MDHEN and CDR2 SYDVKM. V lost 6 bases and J lost 4; bases outside the gene matches: 8. This CDR3 comprises 15 residues. As DNA, the CDR3 is TGTGCCAGCAGAAGACTAGCGGGGATGATATACGAGCAGTACTTC. Protein sequence: CASRRLAGMIYEQYF.

Ten or more counts support this clonotype. The chain uses TRBV29-1 and TRBJ2-7; weak D call: TRBD1 (5 bases). The germline V gene encodes CDR1 SQVTM and CDR2 ANQGSEA. The germline V and J ends were trimmed by 2 bases and 6 bases, with 5 bases remaining between them. There are 10 residues in the CDR3. CDR3 sequence reads: CSVEQGEQYF. In nucleotides, the CDR3 is TGCAGCGTTGAACAGGGCGAGCAGTACTTC.